The entry that follows covers one T cell receptor (beta chain) sequence. A single count supports this clone. Its antigen specificity is not known. It has no much larger one-base neighbor in the sample; base qualities were not kept. This sample was included in a study of cytomegalovirus exposure and HLA in healthy donors (TCRdb year 2017). A note on the overall study: In an earlier analysis of some 610 of the donors, around 290 Gb of sequence data and some 100 million unique TCR beta sequences from 180 million or so T cells were reported. On average, about 240,000 unique TCR beta nucleotide sequences were sequenced per donor among about 400 genotyped donors of the cohort, with roughly 20% of those sequences being non-productive. To predict cytomegalovirus infection status, the study combined high-throughput TCR immunosequencing, statistical association of individual TCRs with disease status, and machine learning. To study patterns of TCR occurrence, a later analysis re-analyzed previously published TCR beta repertoires from just over 650 donors and added high-resolution HLA genotyping. Class I and class II HLA loci were covered by the typing at four-digit resolution. Genome-wide SNP genotypes for about 60% of the roughly 700 donors were used in a later genetic analysis, which treated that subset as a discovery cohort. In an earlier analysis of 550 to 700 of the donors, high-throughput TCR beta sequencing was used to judge whether each TCR beta V gene segment behaved as functional or pseudogenic. In addition to the first cohort of around 670 subjects, a separate validation cohort of 100 to 150 different subjects was used. The aim of the study was to test whether cataloging public T cell receptors could identify signatures of past pathogen exposure. Because of strong linkage in the cohort, roughly five DR-DQ haplotypes were treated as single units for association and clustering. Donor age, sex, ethnicity and CMV serostatus were compiled alongside the repertoire data. The T cell repertoires of 666 subjects were profiled by immunosequencing and related to cytomegalovirus serostatus. The number of donors typed differed by locus, with roughly 629-640 for A, B, C, DRB1 and DQB1, roughly 520 for DQA1, 600 to 610 for DPA1, and some 470 for DPB1. Roughly 310 gigabases of sequencing data and tens of millions of unique TCR sequences were included in an early release covering several hundred HLA-typed donors. Of the 300 to 500 genotyped donors, 75% to 85% were placed in the genetic ancestry cluster associated with self-reported Caucasian donors. Rather than drawing on any new phenotypic data, the later analysis identified candidate immune exposures from TCR beta sequences and the way those sequences occurred across donors. Every repertoire in the discovery cohort had been generated on one and the same sequencing platform.

General findings and caveats noted by the study authors: A later analysis found that TCR association rates varied across HLA loci, with DRB1 alleles showing the most associated TCRs and HLA-C alleles the fewest. Linkage disequilibrium might explain the correlated functional status among segregating V segments, but an unknown experimental factor could not be ruled out. In this cohort, only TCR beta chains were sequenced, and detectable features were limited by the absence of alpha or paired-chain data. In an earlier analysis of some 500 of the donors, most TCR beta V segments appeared in productive rearrangements about 87% or about 30% of the time, broadly matching IMGT annotations. A cluster of highly shared sequence variants was judged likely to represent a technical artifact of the sequencing pipeline. A few of the identified cytomegalovirus-associated TCR beta chains were confirmed in vitro to be specific for cytomegalovirus antigens. At a false discovery rate of 0.05, a later analysis linked some 18,000 TCR beta sequences to specific HLA alleles. The authors suggested that the approach could potentially be generalized to other disease states and immunological phenotypes. In the study, about 150 TCR beta chains were listed as associated with cytomegalovirus. According to a later genetic analysis, donors in an Asian-associated ancestry cluster had fewer N-insertions in productive TCRs than the approximately 610-donor mean. Presence/absence analyses assumed roughly uniform sequencing depth across donors, an assumption that may not hold. Compared with equally common non-associated chains, HLA-associated TCR beta chains in a later analysis were more clonally expanded and had lower generation probabilities. In a later analysis, several top co-occurrence clusters were reported to appear linked to parvovirus B19, influenza, CMV and Epstein-Barr virus. Assigning TCR associations to individual alleles was difficult when HLA alleles, especially DR and DQ, strongly co-occurred. An association between a missense DCLRE1C variant and V-gene and J-gene trimming of TCR beta chains was found in a later genetic analysis and replicated in an independent cohort. Cytomegalovirus status was reported to be diagnosed by the classifier with high specificity and sensitivity in both the original and validation cohorts. Because the 87-base-pair reads could not distinguish some IMGT-functional V segments, including TRBV6-2 and TRBV6-3, those segments were excluded. For the cohort, immune exposure information was limited to CMV serostatus. Because counts were too low, approximately 18 rarely observed V segments, including chromosome 9 orphons, were excluded from the earlier analysis of about 500 of the donors. Because HLA typing was missing for some donors at each locus, association tests included only the typed subset. A further reported finding was that TCR beta sequences accurately predicted the HLA-A and HLA-B alleles for most subjects in the first cohort. Most TCR sequences were observed very rarely across donors, whereas some public TCRs were present in many individuals. In a later analysis, most CMV-associated TCR beta chains were found to appear HLA-restricted, with HLA associations seemingly driven largely by CMV exposure.

The method behind the library was the immunoSEQ multiplex PCR assay. For the multiplex PCR, a mixture combining 60 forward primers for TCR Vbeta segments and 13 reverse primers for TCR Jbeta segments was used. A multiplex PCR assay on genomic DNA amplified the CDR3 region of rearranged TCR beta genes. The Illumina HiSeq System was used to sequence the amplified TCR beta libraries as 87-base-pair reads. On the study's bioinformatics: Across the roughly 640 repertoires, a later analysis counted roughly 77 million unique TCR beta chains, 8.5 million to 12 million of which were shared by at least two donors. Raw reads were error-corrected and collapsed into unique sequences by a nearest-neighbor algorithm in which closely related sequences were merged to remove PCR and sequencing errors. V, D and J gene segments were assigned by aligning CDR3 sequences to IMGT reference sequences. For a sequence to be retained, at least a six-nucleotide match to both a V gene segment and a J gene segment was required. A rearrangement was called productive if the CDR3 had no stop codons and remained in frame with V and J, and every other rearrangement was called non-productive. Following IMGT convention, CDR3 was defined as the stretch from the second conserved V-encoded cysteine to the conserved J-encoded phenylalanine. Sequences without an unambiguous match to a single V gene segment were excluded from the earlier analysis of approximately 600 of the donors. In an earlier analysis of several hundred of the donors, V segments were called functional above 56.7% productive rearrangements and were called segregating when the between-donor standard deviation exceeded 5%. A statistical classification framework was developed to diagnose cytomegalovirus status using the catalog of TCR beta chain sequences. V and J gene assignment, in a later analysis, came from comparing TCR nucleotide sequences with IMGT/GENE-DB human TR gene sequences. A later analysis assigned CDR3 sequences and most-parsimonious VDJ recombination scenarios with the TCRdist pipeline. In a later analysis, each TCR beta chain was defined by its CDR3 amino acid sequence together with its V-gene family, and reads without a unique V-gene family were excluded. In a later analysis, a few hundred highly shared, low-generation-probability nucleotide sequences were removed to address suspected cross-contamination and a sequencing artifact. A later analysis calculated a clonal expansion index for each public chain from normalized within-repertoire ranks of inferred template counts. In a later analysis, generation probabilities were computed using a VDJ recombination model fitted to out-of-frame rearrangements, and the results were checked against IGoR. A later analysis scored TCR-TCR, TCR-HLA and TCR-CMV co-occurrence with hypergeometric tests, applying a repertoire-size bias correction to TCR pairs. False discovery rates were estimated in a later analysis by permuting HLA or CMV assignments 20 times. In a later analysis, co-occurring TCRs were grouped using DBSCAN, and TCRdist sequence similarity was added for clustering within HLA-allele-positive subsets. For co-occurrence clustering, repertoires with fewer than 30,000 or more than 120,000 public chains were excluded, along with five repertoires with anomalous nucleotide sharing. TCRdb took this table from immuneACCESS and kept in-frame rearrangements with V and J called. Such tables lack part of the clones; where checked against another copy, unresolved V genes explain under half of the gap, and the rest is unexplained. The V and J calls and the clone size are those of that table, but D and trimming were determined from the DNA. The sample includes 250,000 or so clones, with around 90% observed a single time. Clones ranked in the top ten supply about 1.5% of the sample.

Inclusive of the bounding cysteine and phenylalanine, the CDR3 is 11 residues long. The kept DNA is CDR3 alone, 33 bases in frame from the first base. V drops 3 bases and J drops 4 bases, leaving 3 bases in between. The CDR1 and CDR2 encoded by the germline V gene are LGHNA and YNFKEQ. The cohort was made up of approximately 700 healthy bone marrow donors. All cohort members were sampled while nominally healthy, although unrecorded immune exposures were likely present. The donor tested CMV seronegative, placing the donor among the 350 to 400 seronegative members of the cohort. Every donor gave a peripheral blood sample, and the peripheral blood mononuclear cells from that sample were used for TCR beta sequencing. Genomic DNA extraction from the blood cell samples was performed with the Qiagen DNeasy Blood Extraction Kit.

The chain is made from TRBV4-2 and TRBJ2-5; no D gene call is confident. This TCR was sampled from a girl aged 2-10 years in good health and CMV-seronegative. Sequencing used PBMCs. The CDR3 sequence is CASSQRETQYF. The nucleotides read TGTGCCAGCAGCCAGCGAGAGACCCAGTACTTC.